This T cell receptor (beta chain) was identified in a study of blood T cell repertoires in COVID-19. At the level of the study: Samples came from the United States, Italy and Spain, spanning acute and convalescent COVID-19. T cells, B-cell-depleted T cells, or PBMCs provided the cDNA or gDNA that served as material.

The assay was immunoSEQ multiplex PCR, and TCRdb's table has in-frame clones only and misses some. The data show roughly 16,000 clones, 80% to 90% seen once. Germline V gene data show CDR1 as SGDLS and CDR2 as YYNGEE. With V trimmed by 0 bases and J by 1 base, 3 bases remained unmatched. The CDR3 contains 15 residues. The source of this sequence is an elderly man with acute or convalescent COVID-19. The material sequenced was peripheral blood. This rearrangement joins TRBV9 to TRBJ2-7; 8 nucleotides agree with TRBD1. CDR3 protein: CASSVGGQESYEQYF. DNA for the CDR3: TGTGCCAGCAGCGTAGGGGGACAGGAATCCTACGAGCAGTACTTC.